These 13 T cell receptor beta chains were all obtained from the same sample, sequenced in a study of control samples from healthy donors and cancer patients. Some clones are missing from TCRdb's copy, which holds only in-frame ones; the method was immunoSEQ multiplex PCR. The profile shows 75,000 to 100,000 clones, 85% to 90% of them singletons. The source material was blood. These receptors were taken from a man aged 45 to 65 in good health.

This clone has a count of ten or more. This chain joins TRBV4-2 and TRBJ2-7, with a possible D match to TRBD1 (6 bases). CDR1 is LGHNA, CDR2 YNFKEQ, per germline. The CDR3 is 15 residues long. V was trimmed by 1 base and J by 2 bases, leaving 12 bases between them. The CDR3 region has the DNA TGTGCCAGCAGCCAAGCGCAGGGGACCCCCTACGAGCAGTACTTC. Protein: CASSQAQGTPYEQYF.

The chain is built from TRBV27 and TRBJ1-5; the D is unclear. The CDR3 is 14 amino acids. Trimming cost V 0 bases and J 4 bases, with 7 bases left between them. Looked up from germline, CDR1 is MNHEY and CDR2 is SMNVEV (reference sequence). CDR3 coding DNA: TGTGCCAGCAGTTTATCGTACAGAAATCAGCCCCAGCATTTT. It encodes CASSLSYRNQPQHF.

The chain combines TRBV18 with TRBJ2-5; the match to TRBD1 covers 7 bases. Unmatched junction bases numbered 7, after V lost 0 bases and J lost 6 bases. Germline V CDR1 and CDR2: KGHSH, LQKENI. This CDR3 has 15 amino acids. CDR3 region: CASSPPKGAGKTQYF. The CDR3 DNA follows: TGTGCCAGCTCACCACCGAAGGGGGCCGGGAAGACCCAGTACTTC.

The chain uses TRBV3-1 (or the pseudogene TRBV3-2) and TRBJ1-2; D may be TRBD1 (5 bases). This CDR3 is 13 amino acids long. Trimming took 5 bases from V and 9 from J, leaving 16 bases between them. Germline loops: CDR1 LGHDT, CDR2 YNNKEL (reference sequence). The CDR3 region has the DNA TGTGCCAGCAGCGATGCAGGGTTTAAGCGCTACACCTTC. Protein: CASSDAGFKRYTF.

V gene TRBV12-3 or TRBV12-4 combines with J gene TRBJ1-2; 7 nucleotides line up with TRBD1. The CDR3 is 12 amino acids. With V trimmed by 6 bases and J by 6 bases, 4 bases remained unmatched. As DNA, the CDR3 is TGTGCCAGCAGGTCACAGGGGCATGGCTACACCTTC. This translates into CASRSQGHGYTF.

The V and J genes are TRBV5-8 and TRBJ1-1; D uncertain. Between the trimmed V and J ends, which lost 0 bases and 3 bases, there was a span of 9 bases. CDR1 and CDR2 (germline): SGHTS, YDEGEE. This CDR3 is 14 amino acids long. The CDR3 bases are TGTGCCAGCAGCTTGGTTGGCGGGGACACTGAAGCTTTCTTT. This sequence encodes CASSLVGGDTEAFF.

J is TRBJ2-5 and V is TRBV4-1; D is possibly TRBD1 or TRBD2 (5 bases each). The CDR3 has 14 residues. Trimming left V 1 base short and J 5 bases short, with 11 bases between. Germline lookup yields CDR1 MGHRA and CDR2 YSYEKL. The CDR3 here is CASSQGTGTETQYF. CDR3 DNA sequence: TGCGCCAGCAGCCAAGGAACGGGGACGGAGACCCAGTACTTC.

The rearrangement links TRBV11-3 to TRBJ1-1; TRBD1 might be the D (5 bases). The V gene's germline CDR1 is SGHNT and CDR2 YENEEA. This CDR3 region has 14 residues. V lost 2 bases to trimming and J lost 3 bases, with 10 bases between them. The CDR3 DNA reads TGTGCCAGCAGCTTAATCAGGGCCGACACTGAAGCTTTCTTT. It codes for CASSLIRADTEAFF.

This chain connects TRBV5-1 to TRBJ2-5, with 13 nucleotides matching TRBD2. The CDR3 runs 15 residues. The junction had 4 bases not matched to a gene; V was cut back by 4 bases and J by 4 bases. Germline lookup yields CDR1 SGHRS and CDR2 YFSETQ. The CDR3 region is CASSRLAGGGETQYF. Written as DNA, the CDR3 is TGCGCCAGCAGCCGACTAGCGGGGGGAGGAGAGACCCAGTACTTC. The complete variable domain, with remaining parts taken from reference TRBV5-1 and TRBJ2-5, reads KAGVTQTPRYLIKTRGQQVTLSCSPISGHRSVSWYQQTPGQGLQFLFEYFSETQRNKGNFPGRFSGRQFSNSRSEMNVSTLELGDSALYLCASSRLAGGGETQYFGPGTRLLVL.

The chain uses TRBV25-1 and TRBJ1-5; D is undetermined. Germline-derived CDR1 and CDR2 are MGHDK and SYGVNS. Between the trimmed V and J ends, which lost 8 bases and 0 bases, there was a span of 11 bases. This CDR3 comprises 14 residues. CDR3 sequence: CASWSRYSNQPQHF. The CDR3 coding sequence is TGTGCCAGCTGGTCCAGGTATAGCAATCAGCCCCAGCATTTT.

The chain has TRBV24-1 and TRBJ2-5, with D possibly being TRBD2 (5 bases). Trimming pared 3 bases from V and 5 bases from J, leaving 9 bases between. Germline assignment: CDR1 KGHDR and CDR2 SFDVKD. This CDR3 spans 13 amino acids. The CDR3 DNA is TGTGCCACCAGTGATGGGAGCTTGGAGACCCAGTACTTC. Amino acid sequence: CATSDGSLETQYF.

The chain employs TRBV10-1 and TRBJ1-5; D call uncertain. Trimming cost V 5 bases and J 4 bases, with 9 bases left between them. The CDR3 runs to 13 residues. CDR1 and CDR2 (germline): WNHNN, SYGVQD (reference sequence). CDR3 amino acids: CASSLTENQPQHF. CDR3 nucleotides: TGCGCCAGCAGTCTTACAGAGAATCAGCCCCAGCATTTT.

This sequence joins TRBV7-2 and TRBJ2-1; 12 nucleotides match TRBD2. The junction had 7 bases not matched to a gene; V was cut back by 4 bases and J by 9 bases. The CDR3 totals 15 residues. CDR1 is SGHTA and CDR2 is FQGNSA in the germline V gene. As DNA, the CDR3 is TGTGCCAGCAGCTCGACTAGCGGGGGAGCAAGTGAGCAGTTCTTC. Protein product: CASSSTSGGASEQFF.